This TCR beta chain derives from a study of glioma-infiltrating T cells. A word on this clonotype: Its antigen is unidentified.

The iRepertoire nested amplicon-rescue multiplex PCR amplified TCR alpha and beta CDR3s from RNA. For one-step reverse transcription and amplification, 100-400 ng of tissue mRNA or PBMC total RNA was used. TCRdb re-analysed the multiplex PCR reads in MiXCR, keeping a single row per CDR3 protein. The sample has some 93,000 distinct CDR3 sequences; roughly 37% are singletons. Study-level findings and limits: Tissue-blood divergence was below expectation in non-neoplastic patients, above in gliomas. Very few CDR3 sequences were shared between tissue and blood.

CDR3 size: 12 residues. The germline CDR1 and CDR2 sequences are SGHTA and FQGNSA. Trimming left V 5 bases short and J 5 bases short, with 7 bases between. This receptor was identified in a human donor with low-grade glioma or glioblastoma, undergoing nonglioma brain surgery, or in good health (not recorded which). The sequencing input was glioma tissue, nonneoplastic brain tissue, or PBMCs (not recorded which). The chain has TRBV7-2 and TRBJ2-1; D gene uncertain. The CDR3 DNA is TGTGCCAGCAGCCTTTGGAACAATGAGCAGTTCTTC. Amino acids: CASSLWNNEQFF.